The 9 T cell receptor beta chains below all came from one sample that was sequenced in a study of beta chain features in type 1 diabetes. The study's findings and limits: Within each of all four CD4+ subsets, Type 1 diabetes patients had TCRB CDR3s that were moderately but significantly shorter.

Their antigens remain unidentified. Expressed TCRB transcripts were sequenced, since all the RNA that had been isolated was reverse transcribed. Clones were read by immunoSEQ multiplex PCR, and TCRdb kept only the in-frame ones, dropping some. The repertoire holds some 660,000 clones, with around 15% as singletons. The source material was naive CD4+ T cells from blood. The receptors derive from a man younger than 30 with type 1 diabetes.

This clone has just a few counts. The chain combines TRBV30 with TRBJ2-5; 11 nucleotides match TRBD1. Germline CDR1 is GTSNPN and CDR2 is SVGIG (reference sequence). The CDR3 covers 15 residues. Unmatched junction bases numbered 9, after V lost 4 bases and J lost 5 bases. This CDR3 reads CAWIQGQGVWETQYF. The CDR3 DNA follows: TGTGCCTGGATCCAGGGACAGGGGGTTTGGGAGACCCAGTACTTC. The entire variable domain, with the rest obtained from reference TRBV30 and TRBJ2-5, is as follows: SQTIHQWPATLVQPVGSPLSLECTVEGTSNPNLYWYRQAAGRGLQLLFYSVGIGQISSEVPQNLSASRPQDRQFILSSKKLLLSDSGFYLCAWIQGQGVWETQYFGPGTRLLVL.

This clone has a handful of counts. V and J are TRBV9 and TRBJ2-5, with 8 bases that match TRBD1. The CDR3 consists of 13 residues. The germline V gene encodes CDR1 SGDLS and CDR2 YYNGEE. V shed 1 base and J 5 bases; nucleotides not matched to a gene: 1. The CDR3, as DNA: TGTGCCAGCAGCGTAAGACAGGGGGAGACCCAGTACTTC. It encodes CASSVRQGETQYF.

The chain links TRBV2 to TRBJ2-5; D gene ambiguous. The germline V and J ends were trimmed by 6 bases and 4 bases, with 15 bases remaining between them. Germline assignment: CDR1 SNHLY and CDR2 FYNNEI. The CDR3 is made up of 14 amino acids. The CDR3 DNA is TGTGCCAGCAGCGCCCAGGTGGAAAGAGAGACCCAGTACTTC. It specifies CASSAQVERETQYF.

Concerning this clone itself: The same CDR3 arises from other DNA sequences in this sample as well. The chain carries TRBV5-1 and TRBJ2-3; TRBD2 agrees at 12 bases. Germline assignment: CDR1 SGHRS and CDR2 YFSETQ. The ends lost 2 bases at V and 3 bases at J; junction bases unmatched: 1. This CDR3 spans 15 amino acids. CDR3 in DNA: TGCGCCAGCAGCTTCGGACTAGCGGGAACAGATACGCAGTATTTT. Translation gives CASSFGLAGTDTQYF.

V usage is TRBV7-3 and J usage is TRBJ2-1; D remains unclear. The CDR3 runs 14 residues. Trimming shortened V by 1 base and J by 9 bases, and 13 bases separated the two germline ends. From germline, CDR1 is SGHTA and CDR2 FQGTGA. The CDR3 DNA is TGTGCCAGCAGCTTAATTCCCCAGGTATCTGAGCAGTTCTTC. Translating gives CASSLIPQVSEQFF.

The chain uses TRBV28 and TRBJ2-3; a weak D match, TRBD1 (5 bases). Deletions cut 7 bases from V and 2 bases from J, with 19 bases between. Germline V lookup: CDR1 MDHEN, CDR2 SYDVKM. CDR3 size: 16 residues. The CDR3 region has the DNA TGTGCCAGCACTTCGTATACAGGCACCTACACAGATACGCAGTATTTT. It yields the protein CASTSYTGTYTDTQYF.

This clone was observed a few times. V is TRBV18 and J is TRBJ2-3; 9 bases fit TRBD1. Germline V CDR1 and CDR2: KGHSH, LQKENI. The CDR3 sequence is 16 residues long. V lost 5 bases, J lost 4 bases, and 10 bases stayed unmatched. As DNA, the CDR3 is TGTGCCAGCTCATCACGCGGGACAGGGAGCCCAGATACGCAGTATTTT. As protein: CASSSRGTGSPDTQYF.

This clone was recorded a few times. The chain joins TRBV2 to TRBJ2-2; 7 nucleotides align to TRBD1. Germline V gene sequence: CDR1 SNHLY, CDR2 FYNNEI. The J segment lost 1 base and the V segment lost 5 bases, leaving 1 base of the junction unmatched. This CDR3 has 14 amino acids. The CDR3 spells CASSWTGNTGELFF. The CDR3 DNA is TGTGCCAGCAGTTGGACAGGGAACACCGGGGAGCTGTTTTTT.

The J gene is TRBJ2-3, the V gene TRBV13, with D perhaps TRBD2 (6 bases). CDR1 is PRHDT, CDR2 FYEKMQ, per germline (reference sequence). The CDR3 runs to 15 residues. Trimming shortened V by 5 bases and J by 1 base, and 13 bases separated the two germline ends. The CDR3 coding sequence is TGTGCCAGCAGCGATCGGAGGGTTGGCACAGATACGCAGTATTTT. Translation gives CASSDRRVGTDTQYF.